This passage covers 15 T cell receptor beta chains from one sample sequenced in a study of blood T cell repertoires in COVID-19 (dated by TCRdb to 2020 to 2022). Libraries came from the immunoSEQ multiplex PCR assay. TCRdb holds this immuneACCESS table with in-frame rearrangements only. Some clones are missing; in checked studies, unresolved V genes explain under half, and the rest has no known cause. For this sample the table gives a few hundred thousand clones, of which about 86% were detected only once. Jointly, the top ten make up 14% to 15% of the sample. Sequencing used PBMCs or T cells enriched from blood (not recorded which). Receptors originate from a woman in her 50s with acute COVID-19.

This chain joins TRBV9 and TRBJ1-6; D unclear. The CDR3 spans 15 residues. CDR1 is SGDLS, CDR2 YYNGEE, per germline. The V gene lost 3 bases and the J gene lost 0 bases, with 7 bases spanning the gap. The CDR3 protein is CASSGVSSYNSPLHF. The CDR3 DNA sequence: TGTGCCAGCAGCGGTGTGAGCTCCTATAATTCACCCCTCCACTTT. Full variable domain (rest looked up from reference TRBV9 and TRBJ1-6): DSGVTQTPKHLITATGQRVTLRCSPRSGDLSVYWYQQSLDQGLQFLIQYYNGEERAKGNILERFSAQQFPDLHSELNLSSLELGDSALYFCASSGVSSYNSPLHFGNGTRLTVT.

The chain carries TRBV7-8 and TRBJ2-1, with D uncertain. The CDR3 is 13 amino acids. V lost 1 base and J 5 bases, leaving 6 bases between the germline ends. CDR1 SGHVS and CDR2 FQNEAQ come from the germline V gene. The CDR3 sequence is CASSLGPNNEQFF. The CDR3 DNA follows: TGTGCCAGCAGCTTAGGCCCTAACAATGAGCAGTTCTTC. The variable domain in full, with the rest retrieved from reference TRBV7-8 and TRBJ2-1, is GAGVSQSPRYKVAKRGQDVALRCDPISGHVSLFWYQQALGQGPEFLTYFQNEAQLDKSGLPSDRFFAERPEGSVSTLKIQRTQQEDSAVYLCASSLGPNNEQFFGPGTRLTVL.

The rearrangement links TRBV19 to TRBJ1-2; D possibly corresponds to TRBD1 (6 bases). The V end was cut by 5 bases, the J end by 7 bases, with 17 bases between. Germline V gene lookup returns CDR1 LNHDA and CDR2 SQIVND (reference sequence). CDR3 length equals 14 residues. The CDR3 DNA sequence: TGTGCCAGTAGTCACTTACAGGGCCTGGTTGGCTACACCTTC. This codes for CASSHLQGLVGYTF.

V usage is TRBV6-1 and J usage is TRBJ1-1; tentative D call: TRBD1 (5 bases). The V and J ends lost 2 bases and 9 bases respectively, with 16 bases between them. The CDR3 runs to 14 residues. Germline V gives CDR1 MNHNS, CDR2 SASEGT. The DNA for the CDR3 is TGTGCCAGCAGTGAATCGGACGGGGGGACCAAAGCTTTCTTT. Its protein product is CASSESDGGTKAFF.

The rearrangement uses TRBV28 and TRBJ2-1; 11 bases match TRBD2. CDR3 length equals 14 residues. Germline values: CDR1 MDHEN, CDR2 SYDVKM. The V segment lost 5 bases and the J segment 7 bases; nucleotides outside the gene matches: 4. The CDR3 DNA reads TGTGCCAGCAGTGCCCGACTAGCGGGGAATGAGCAGTTCTTC. This translates into CASSARLAGNEQFF.

The chain carries TRBV18 and TRBJ2-2; 14 nucleotides line up with TRBD2. There are 18 residues in the CDR3. Germline V gene lookup returns CDR1 KGHSH and CDR2 LQKENI. The V gene end was trimmed by 5 bases and the J gene end by 6 bases; junction bases not matched to a gene: 11. The DNA of the CDR3 is TGTGCCAGCTCATCCTATACTCCGACTAGCGGGAGGGCCGGGGAGCTGTTTTTT. It translates to CASSSYTPTSGRAGELFF.

V usage is TRBV10-3 and J usage is TRBJ1-4, with unresolved D. This CDR3 is built from 13 residues. V was pared by 2 bases and J by 10 bases, with 11 bases between. Germline lookup yields CDR1 ENHRY and CDR2 SYGVKD. Here the CDR3 reads CAISEVAGGKLFF. CDR3 coding DNA: TGTGCCATCAGTGAGGTGGCGGGCGGAAAACTGTTTTTT.

V is TRBV7-9 and J is TRBJ2-7; D is possibly TRBD1 (5 bases). The ends were cut back, 11 bases at V and 0 bases at J, with 11 bases in the middle. This CDR3 has 12 amino acids. Germline CDR1 SEHNR, CDR2 FQNEAQ (reference sequence). CDR3: CALMDNSYEQYF. The CDR3 DNA is TGTGCCCTAATGGACAACTCCTACGAGCAGTACTTC.

The genes are TRBV7-9 and TRBJ1-1; the D gene is possibly TRBD1 (5 bases). Trimming stripped 4 bases from V and 10 bases from J, with 13 bases between. The CDR3 covers 12 residues. Germline assignment: CDR1 SEHNR and CDR2 FQNEAQ (reference sequence). CDR3: CASSWSGTRAFF. The CDR3 nucleotides are TGTGCCAGCAGCTGGTCCGGGACTCGAGCTTTCTTT.

The chain carries TRBV30 and TRBJ2-3; 9 bases agree with TRBD2. CDR1 is GTSNPN and CDR2 is SVGIG in the germline V gene (reference sequence). This CDR3 contains 16 residues. The ends lost 0 bases at V and 6 bases at J; junction bases unmatched: 10. CDR3 nucleotide sequence: TGTGCCTGGAGTGTAAGGCTAGCGGGATATTTGGATACGCAGTATTTT. Protein sequence: CAWSVRLAGYLDTQYF.

The rearrangement joins TRBV27 to TRBJ1-4; TRBD1 matches at 11 bases. This CDR3 is built from 15 residues. The trim removed 5 bases at V and 7 bases at J, leaving 6 bases unmatched. Looked up from germline, CDR1 is MNHEY and CDR2 is SMNVEV (reference sequence). CDR3 amino acids: CASSLGTGGFEKLFF. DNA for the CDR3: TGTGCCAGCAGTCTGGGGACAGGGGGTTTTGAAAAACTGTTTTTT.

The chain joins TRBV27 to TRBJ2-7, with 7 bases identical to TRBD1. CDR3 size: 14 residues. Germline assignment: CDR1 MNHEY and CDR2 SMNVEV (reference sequence). V shed 3 bases, J shed 3 bases, and the junction held 5 bases outside the gene matches. CDR3: CASSLATGNYEQYF. The CDR3 DNA is TGTGCCAGCAGTTTGGCGACAGGGAACTACGAGCAGTACTTC.

This chain links TRBV18 with TRBJ1-4, with D possibly matching TRBD1 (6 bases). The CDR3 sequence is 14 residues long. Deletions cut 8 bases from V and 3 bases from J, with 13 bases between. Germline loops: CDR1 KGHSH, CDR2 LQKENI. The CDR3 loop reads CASTRQGSNEKLFF. CDR3 bases: TGTGCCAGCACACGTCAGGGGTCTAATGAAAAACTGTTTTTT.

The V gene is TRBV7-6, the J gene TRBJ1-2, with 10 bases that match TRBD1. This CDR3 has 13 amino acids. From germline, CDR1 is SGHVS and CDR2 FNYEAQ. Trimming cost V 10 bases and J 4 bases; bases outside gene matches: 6. CDR3 nucleotide sequence: TGTGCCACCAGACAGGGGGCGGGCTATGGCTACACCTTC. Its translation: CATRQGAGYGYTF.

The genes are TRBV6-1 and TRBJ1-2; D perhaps matches TRBD1 (5 bases). Trimming left V 0 bases short and J 4 bases short, with 9 bases between. The CDR3 contains 14 residues. From germline, CDR1 is MNHNS and CDR2 SASEGT. The CDR3 region has the DNA TGTGCCAGCAGTGAAGCGGGGGGAGGCTATGGCTACACCTTC. It translates to CASSEAGGGYGYTF.